Below, one TCR beta chain is given with its context. Its antigen is as yet unknown. The repertoire was sequenced with immunoSEQ multiplex PCR; TCRdb's copy has only in-frame clones and lacks some. This repertoire shows under 150,000 clones, just under 80% found once; its top ten account for 4.5% to 6%. This sample stems from a study of a mutant IDH1 vaccine in newly diagnosed glioma. Overall study context: It was radiotherapy, temozolomide, or both that patients received previously, with most receiving both. The study's findings and limits: Among top peripheral T cell clonotypes, changes seemed unrelated to pseudoprogression.

Time point: week 11, during vaccination. In every dose of vaccine, 300 ug of mutant IDH1 20-mer peptide was given alongside topical imiquimod. In germline, CDR1 is MNHEY, CDR2 SMNVEV (reference sequence). CDR3 length: 14 amino acids. Trimming at V came to 2 bases and at J to 4 bases, leaving 5 bases not matched to a gene. This chain joins TRBV27 and TRBJ2-7, with 7 nucleotides matching TRBD2. This clonotype was sampled from a man aged 35 to 55 with glioma. The sample here was PBMCs, taken from a glioma patient whose treatment included an IDH1 peptide vaccine. Here the CDR3 reads CASSLRRESYEQYF. The CDR3 nucleotides are TGTGCCAGCAGTTTAAGGCGGGAGTCTTACGAGCAGTACTTC.